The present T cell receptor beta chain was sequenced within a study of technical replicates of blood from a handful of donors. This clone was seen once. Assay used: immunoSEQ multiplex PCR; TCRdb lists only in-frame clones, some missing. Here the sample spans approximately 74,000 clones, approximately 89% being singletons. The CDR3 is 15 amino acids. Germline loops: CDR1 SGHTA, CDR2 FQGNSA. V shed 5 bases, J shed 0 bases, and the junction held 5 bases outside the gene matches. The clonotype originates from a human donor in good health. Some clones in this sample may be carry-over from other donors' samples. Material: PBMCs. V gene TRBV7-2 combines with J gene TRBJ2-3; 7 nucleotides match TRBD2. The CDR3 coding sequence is TGTGCCAGCAGCCTCCGAGCGGGGAGCACAGATACGCAGTATTTT. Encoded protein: CASSLRAGSTDTQYF.